The rows below give T cell receptor beta chains drawn from one sample of a study of OX40 agonist ivuxolimab in advanced cancers. The protocol was immunoSEQ multiplex PCR, while the TCRdb copy is restricted to in-frame clones and leaves out a portion. The table records 79,000 or so clones, roughly nine tenths of them present only once. The sequencing used CD4+ or CD8+ T cells sorted from blood, collected in a trial of the OX40 agonist ivuxolimab. These receptors all stem from an adult with an advanced solid tumor such as melanoma, head and neck, liver or kidney cancer. Both conserved end residues are part of each CDR3. Fields, in order: J gene, clone size, D gene, V gene, CDR3 protein, CDR3 DNA. The D gene is left open where the match is weak. Only some rows state a clone size, as once, few, many or a class for expanded clones.

TRBJ2-5,-,-,TRBV10-3,CAISSGGGETQYF,TGTGCCATCAGCTCGGGTGGTGGGGAGACCCAGTACTTC
TRBJ2-5,-,TRBD1,TRBV2,CASRPTGQETQYF,TGTGCCAGCAGGCCGACAGGGCAAGAGACCCAGTACTTC
TRBJ2-1,-,TRBD2,TRBV29-1,CSVAGLAKEQFF,TGCAGCGTTGCCGGACTAGCGAAAGAGCAGTTCTTC
TRBJ2-6,-,-,TRBV18,CASSPQAAGANVLTF,TGTGCCAGCTCACCCCAGGCTGCTGGGGCCAACGTCCTGACTTTC
TRBJ2-7,-,TRBD1,TRBV14,CASSAQGQGTSPGF,TGTGCCAGCAGCGCTCAGGGACAGGGGACCTCTCCTGGCTTC
TRBJ2-1,-,-,TRBV18,CASSPPGYNEQFF,TGTGCCAGCTCACCTCCCGGCTACAATGAGCAGTTCTTC
TRBJ2-4,-,-,TRBV5-6,CASSPAEGIQYF,TGTGCCAGCAGCCCGGCAGAGGGCATTCAGTACTTC
TRBJ2-5,-,-,TRBV27,CASSYGGDQETQYF,TGTGCCAGCAGTTACGGTGGTGACCAAGAGACCCAGTACTTC
TRBJ2-7,-,-,TRBV5-1,CASTPRAGSGEQYF,TGCGCCAGCACGCCAAGGGCGGGGTCGGGCGAGCAGTACTTC
TRBJ2-7,-,-,TRBV10-3,CATRTEGENEQYF,TGTGCCACCCGGACAGAGGGAGAGAACGAGCAGTACTTC
TRBJ2-1,-,-,TRBV11-2,CASSWGLGVDEQFF,TGTGCCAGCAGCTGGGGACTGGGGGTCGATGAGCAGTTCTTC
TRBJ2-1,once,TRBD2,TRBV4-1,CASSQGLAGVNNEQFF,TGCGCCAGCAGCCAAGGACTAGCGGGAGTCAACAATGAGCAGTTCTTC
TRBJ1-5,-,-,TRBV21-1,CASSMGRQHF,TGTGCCAGCAGCATGGGACGCCAGCATTTT
TRBJ2-7,-,TRBD1,TRBV4-3,CASSQLQGVNEQYF,TGCGCCAGCAGCCAACTCCAGGGGGTCAACGAGCAGTACTTC
TRBJ2-7,once,-,TRBV10-1,CASSDPTTRYEQYF,TGCGCCAGCAGTGATCCCACAACCCGCTACGAGCAGTACTTC
TRBJ2-7,-,TRBD1,TRBV30,CALRTGPSYEQYF,TGTGCCCTACGGACAGGGCCGTCCTACGAGCAGTACTTC
TRBJ1-2,-,-,TRBV11-2,CASSLESSGGYTF,TGTGCCAGCAGCTTAGAGAGCAGTGGAGGCTACACCTTC
TRBJ2-2,-,-,TRBV4-1,CASSQTTRVRNTGELFF,TGCGCCAGCAGCCAAACGACCCGGGTCAGGAACACCGGGGAGCTGTTTTTT
TRBJ1-1,-,-,TRBV7-2,CASSLGGFEAFF,TGTGCCAGCAGCCTTGGCGGATTTGAAGCTTTCTTT
TRBJ2-7,-,-,TRBV30,CAWSTGGSYEQYF,TGTGCCTGGAGCACAGGAGGGTCCTACGAGCAGTACTTC
TRBJ2-1,once,TRBD2,TRBV19,CASIRTSGGSNEQFF,TGTGCCAGTATCCGGACTAGCGGGGGCTCCAATGAGCAGTTCTTC
TRBJ1-2,-,-,TRBV4-1,CASRPVGGSPYNYGYTF,TGCGCCAGCAGACCTGTCGGGGGGTCCCCCTATAACTATGGCTACACCTTC
TRBJ2-7,-,TRBD2,TRBV30,CAWSPGLVYEQYF,TGTGCCTGGAGTCCGGGACTAGTCTACGAGCAGTACTTC
TRBJ2-1,-,TRBD2,TRBV5-1,CASSPVSGSGKEQFF,TGCGCCAGCAGCCCGGTTTCCGGGAGCGGGAAGGAGCAGTTCTTC
TRBJ1-4,-,-,TRBV28,CASSLLQGREKLFF,TGTGCCAGCAGTTTATTGCAGGGTCGTGAAAAACTGTTTTTT
TRBJ2-3,once,-,TRBV28,CASSPMVGGGPDTQYF,TGTGCCAGCAGTCCCATGGTAGGGGGAGGGCCAGATACGCAGTATTTT
TRBJ1-1,-,-,TRBV7-2,CASSLKERSEAFF,TGTGCCAGCAGCTTAAAAGAGCGGTCTGAAGCTTTCTTT
TRBJ1-2,-,TRBD1,TRBV18,CASSPPGQGAYYGYTF,TGTGCCAGCTCACCACCCGGACAGGGGGCTTACTATGGCTACACCTTC
TRBJ2-7,-,-,TRBV4-1,CASSQNAGSSYEQYF,TGCGCCAGCAGCCAGAATGCGGGGAGCTCCTACGAGCAGTACTTC
TRBJ1-1,-,-,TRBV6-5,CASSLTGTDEAFF,TGTGCCAGCAGTCTAACAGGAACGGATGAAGCTTTCTTT
TRBJ1-5,-,-,TRBV19,CASSPRRDSNQPQHF,TGTGCCAGTAGTCCCCGCAGGGATAGCAATCAGCCCCAGCATTTT
TRBJ2-7,-,TRBD2,TRBV7-2,CASSLRLAGAGEQYF,TGTGCCAGCAGCTTAAGACTAGCGGGAGCGGGTGAGCAGTACTTC
TRBJ2-7,-,-,TRBV28,CASSQTYEQYF,TGTGCCAGCAGTCAAACCTACGAGCAGTACTTC